This T cell receptor (beta chain) was obtained from a study of blood T cell repertoires in COVID-19. Study information: COVID-19 samples, acute and convalescent, were from the United States, Italy and Spain. From T cells, B-cell-depleted T cells, or PBMCs came the material, which was cDNA or gDNA.

Original analysis: Scientists estimated how many nucleated cells there were by amplifying reference gene primers. Produced via immunoSEQ multiplex PCR; TCRdb's table is partial and in-frame only. V and J calls and clone size are given by that table; D and trimming were obtained from the DNA. The sample has roughly 700,000 clones; 85% to 90% are singletons. The sample holds one count of this clone. The CDR3 runs 15 residues. V dropped 5 bases and J dropped 2 bases, with 13 bases sitting between them. Germline V gives CDR1 LGHNA, CDR2 YSLEER. Sample: peripheral blood. This TCR derives from a young woman with acute or convalescent COVID-19. This chain joins TRBV4-3 and TRBJ2-1; weak D call: TRBD2 (6 bases). The CDR3 region has the DNA TGCGCCAGCAGCGCCCACCGGGGGACCTACAATGAGCAGTTCTTC. Amino acids: CASSAHRGTYNEQFF.